The 4 T cell receptor beta chains below come from one sample, sequenced in a study of blood T cells in healthy people across ages. A second PCR of roughly 7 to 11 cycles used a sample-barcoded 5' primer and a J-beta primer mix. One entry per CDR3 protein results from TCRdb running MiXCR on the 5' RACE reads. Of about 400,000 distinct CDR3 sequences listed, roughly half are singletons. The sample consisted of blood. These receptors were obtained from a man in his sixties in good health.

Only a few counts were recorded for this clonotype. The rearrangement joins TRBV11-2 to TRBJ1-6; TRBD1 matches at 10 bases. V lost 4 bases, J lost 10 bases, and 10 bases stayed unmatched. Germline CDR1 is SGHAT and CDR2 is FQNNGV. This CDR3 comprises 16 residues. The DNA for the CDR3 is TGTGCCAGCAGCTCCCTAAAAGGACAGGGGGGATCACCCCTCCACTTT. As protein: CASSSLKGQGGSPLHF.

This clonotype was detected only a few times. This chain uses TRBV5-6 with TRBJ1-6; D perhaps matches TRBD1 (6 bases). Germline V gives CDR1 SGHDT, CDR2 YYEEEE. Trimming stripped 2 bases from V and 9 bases from J, with 18 bases between. The CDR3 sequence is 16 residues long. In DNA, the CDR3 is TGTGCCAGCAGCTTAAACAGGGTTCGGAGGGGTTCACCCCTCCACTTT. It encodes CASSLNRVRRGSPLHF. The variable domain in full, completed from reference TRBV5-6 and TRBJ1-6, reads DAGVTQSPTHLIKTRGQQVTLRCSPKSGHDTVSWYQQALGQGPQFIFQYYEEEERQRGNFPDRFSGHQFPNYSSELNVNALLLGDSALYLCASSLNRVRRGSPLHFGNGTRLTVT.

The V gene is TRBV20-1, the J gene TRBJ2-7; D unresolved. The assigned J gene may be wrong: the sequence end matches TRBJ2-5 better. Germline CDR1 and CDR2: DFQATT and SNEGSKA (reference sequence). The CDR3 consists of 12 residues. CDR3 amino acids: CSARDSTETQYF. The CDR3 coding sequence is TGCAGTGCTAGAGACTCAACGGAGACCCAGTACTTC.

This clonotype was counted only a few times. V is TRBV14 and J is TRBJ2-6; maybe TRBD2 (6 bases). Per the germline V gene, CDR1 is SGHDN and CDR2 is FVKESK. V was cut by 0 bases and J by 0 bases, with 12 bases left in between. The CDR3 runs 18 residues. CDR3 DNA sequence: TGTGCCAGCAGCCAAGATGCGGGGTGGGGCTCTGGGGCCAACGTCCTGACTTTC. Translated: CASSQDAGWGSGANVLTF.